This TCR beta chain emerged from a study of shared clonotypes between healthy human individuals. As regards this clone: As yet, its antigen is unknown.

Germline V CDR1 and CDR2: MNHEY, SMNVEV (reference sequence). The CDR3 consists of 14 residues. V lost 4 bases to trimming and J lost 5 bases; unmatched junction nucleotides: 6. The naive CD8 fraction comprised CD45RO-negative cells positively selected for CCR7 and excluded terminally differentiated effector memory CD45RA+ cells. Study conclusions and caveats: Naive CD4 clonotypes overlapped across several donors at approximately 5%. Despite large depth, sorted-subset datasets appeared incompletely sequenced.

The assay used deep level. Authors' data handling: Owing to the provision of junction-only sequences devoid of quality scores by immunoSEQ, filtering differed. The assay was immunoSEQ multiplex PCR, and TCRdb's table has in-frame clones only and misses some. V and J calls and clone size are given by that table; D and trimming were obtained from the DNA. The data hold about 2.2 million clones, with 90% to 95% observed a single time. Source material: naive CD8+ T cells from PBMCs. The chain has TRBV27 and TRBJ2-5, with 8 positions matching TRBD1. The receptor comes from a man aged 18 to 29 in good health. Some clones in this sample may be carry-over from other donors' samples. CDR3: CASSYQGAYETQYF. The CDR3 nucleotides read TGTGCCAGCAGTTATCAGGGGGCTTACGAGACCCAGTACTTC.